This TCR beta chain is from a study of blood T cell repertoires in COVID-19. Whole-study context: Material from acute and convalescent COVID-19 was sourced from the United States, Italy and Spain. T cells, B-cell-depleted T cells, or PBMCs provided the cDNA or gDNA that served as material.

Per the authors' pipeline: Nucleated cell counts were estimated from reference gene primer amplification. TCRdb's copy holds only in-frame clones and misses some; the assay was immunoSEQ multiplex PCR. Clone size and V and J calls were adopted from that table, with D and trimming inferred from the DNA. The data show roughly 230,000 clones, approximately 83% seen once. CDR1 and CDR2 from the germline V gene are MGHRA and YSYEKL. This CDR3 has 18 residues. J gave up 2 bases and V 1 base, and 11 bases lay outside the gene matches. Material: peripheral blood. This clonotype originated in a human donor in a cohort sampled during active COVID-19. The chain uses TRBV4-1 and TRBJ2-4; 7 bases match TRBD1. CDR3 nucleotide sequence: TGCGCCAGCAGCCAAGCCTCGACAGGGCTTTGGACCAAAAACATTCAGTACTTC. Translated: CASSQASTGLWTKNIQYF.